This T cell receptor (beta chain) was identified in a study of blood T cells in healthy people across ages. General study points: Diversity figures derived from one million T cells were judged to underestimate the true value. Measured against age, TCR beta diversity per million T cells decreased in a roughly linear manner. When set beside aged donors, long-lived donors presented more naive CD4+ cells and higher diversity.

Germline lookup yields CDR1 SGHTA and CDR2 FQGNSA. Unmatched junction bases numbered 7, after V lost 1 base and J lost 9 bases. The CDR3 has 15 residues. Primed by a sample-barcoded 5' primer and a J-beta primer mix, a second PCR proceeded for roughly 6 to 12 cycles. Template switching added a 12-random-nucleotide identifier to every cDNA molecule. MiXCR was run by TCRdb on the 5' RACE reads, yielding one entry per CDR3 protein. The sample includes 1.5 million to 1.9 million distinct CDR3 sequences, around 40% of them seen just once. In regard to this clonotype: Its antigen remains unidentified.

The chain uses TRBV7-2 and TRBJ2-1; 9 nucleotides align to TRBD2. The source is a woman between 18 and 29 years old in good health. Sequencing was performed on blood. The CDR3 DNA reads TGTGCCAGCAGCTTAGTTCGAGGGACTAGCATTGAGCAGTTCTTC. This translates into CASSLVRGTSIEQFF. The variable domain in full, completed from reference TRBV7-2 and TRBJ2-1, reads GAGVSQSPSNKVTEKGKDVELRCDPISGHTALYWYRQSLGQGLEFLIYFQGNSAPDKSGLPSDRFSAERTGGSVSTLTIQRTQQEDSAVYLCASSLVRGTSIEQFFGPGTRLTVL.